These 15 T cell receptor beta chains were all obtained from the same sample, sequenced in a study of blood T cell repertoires in COVID-19. Here immunoSEQ multiplex PCR was the method, and the copy in TCRdb shows in-frame clones only, minus some. The table records some 150,000 clones, roughly 84% of them present only once. The sample comprised peripheral blood. The receptors shown here come from an older woman with acute or convalescent COVID-19.

The chain uses TRBV11-3 and TRBJ1-2; no clear D gene. V lost 7 bases, J lost 5 bases, and 14 bases lay in between. Germline V gene sequence: CDR1 SGHNT, CDR2 YENEEA. The CDR3 consists of 13 residues. CDR3 in amino acids: CASTGGGVYGYTF. The CDR3 DNA reads as TGTGCCAGCACCGGCGGTGGAGTTTATGGCTACACCTTC. The variable domain in full, completed from reference TRBV11-3 and TRBJ1-2, reads EAGVVQSPRYKIIEKKQPVAFWCNPISGHNTLYWYLQNLGQGPELLIRYENEEAVDDSQLPKDRFSAERLKGVDSTLKIQPAELGDSAVYLCASTGGGVYGYTFGSGTRLTVV.

There are a few counts of this clone. The genes are TRBV29-1 and TRBJ2-3; D is perhaps TRBD2 (5 bases). V was shortened by 7 bases and J by 1 base, with 12 bases between the two germline ends. From germline, CDR1 is SQVTM and CDR2 ANQGSEA. The CDR3 runs to 13 residues. Here the CDR3 reads CSDSPGGTDTQYF. The CDR3 DNA follows: TGCAGCGACTCCCCCGGGGGCACAGATACGCAGTATTTT.

This clone showed up just a few times. J is TRBJ1-5 and V is TRBV19; 8 bases are a match to TRBD1. J gave up 7 bases and V 6 bases, and 11 bases lay outside the gene matches. Germline values: CDR1 LNHDA, CDR2 SQIVND (reference sequence). This CDR3 is built from 15 residues. The CDR3 reads CASSQVAGGDQPQHF. For the CDR3, the DNA is TGTGCCAGTAGCCAGGTGGCAGGGGGCGACCAGCCCCAGCATTTT.

J is TRBJ2-1 and V is TRBV27, with 8 bases that match TRBD2. Germline CDR1 MNHEY, CDR2 SMNVEV (reference sequence). The J segment lost 6 bases and the V segment lost 2 bases, leaving 6 bases of the junction unmatched. The CDR3 extends over 15 amino acids. CDR3 sequence reads: CASSLRLAGLNEQFF. Written as DNA, the CDR3 is TGTGCCAGCAGTTTACGTCTAGCGGGCCTCAATGAGCAGTTCTTC.

This chain connects TRBV14 to TRBJ1-6; 9 nucleotides match TRBD1. Germline CDR1 and CDR2: SGHDN and FVKESK. The length of the CDR3 is 18 residues. The J segment lost 9 bases and the V segment lost 2 bases, leaving 14 bases of the junction unmatched. The CDR3 DNA follows: TGTGCCAGCAGCCAAATGATGGGGACAGGGACATCGAGTTCACCCCTCCACTTT. Residues: CASSQMMGTGTSSSPLHF.

The CDR3 spells CASSTAKLAGAINEQFF. The CDR3 DNA follows: TGTGCCAGCAGCACGGCCAAACTAGCGGGAGCCATCAATGAGCAGTTCTTC. The chain links TRBV5-6 to TRBJ2-1; TRBD2 aligns across 11 bases. There are 17 residues in the CDR3. The germline V gene encodes CDR1 SGHDT and CDR2 YYEEEE. Trimming cost V 4 bases and J 6 bases; bases outside gene matches: 12.

V usage is TRBV19 and J usage is TRBJ1-1, with D unresolved. The V gene's germline CDR1 is LNHDA and CDR2 SQIVND (reference sequence). CDR3 length: 14 residues. Trimming stripped 7 bases from V and 2 bases from J, with 14 bases between. CDR3 protein: CASKSLQTNTEAFF. The DNA for the CDR3 is TGTGCCAGTAAGAGTCTACAGACAAACACTGAAGCTTTCTTT.

The chain joins TRBV19 to TRBJ2-7; 11 bases are shared with TRBD1. J gave up 7 bases and V 4 bases, and 6 bases lay outside the gene matches. Germline V gives CDR1 LNHDA, CDR2 SQIVND (reference sequence). The CDR3 extends over 14 amino acids. The DNA for the CDR3 is TGTGCCAGTAGTAAAGGACAGGGGGCATATGAGCAGTACTTC. Its protein is CASSKGQGAYEQYF.

V gene TRBV6-5 combines with J gene TRBJ1-2; possible D gene TRBD1, 6 bases. Trimming removed 8 bases at V and 1 base at J, with 11 bases between. The CDR3 totals 13 residues. The germline gives CDR1 MNHEY, CDR2 SVGAGI. CDR3 amino acids: CASGGQSNYGYTF. The CDR3 region has the DNA TGTGCCAGCGGAGGACAGAGTAACTATGGCTACACCTTC.

This chain connects TRBV27 to TRBJ2-3, with D perhaps TRBD2 (6 bases). CDR3 size: 15 residues. V lost 7 bases and J lost 3, with 17 bases in between. Germline V gives CDR1 MNHEY, CDR2 SMNVEV (reference sequence). CDR3 nucleotides: TGTGCCAGCATTCCTTTCGGGGGTCTGACAGATACGCAGTATTTT. It translates to CASIPFGGLTDTQYF.

The count of this clone is one. The chain is built from TRBV28 and TRBJ1-1; D perhaps matches TRBD1 (6 bases). The CDR3 totals 15 residues. Trimming removed 1 base at V and 12 bases at J, with 21 bases between. Germline V CDR1 and CDR2: MDHEN, SYDVKM. CDR3 region: CASSLYRPHAGESFF. The CDR3 coding sequence is TGTGCCAGCAGTTTATACCGCCCTCACGCAGGGGAGTCTTTCTTT. The full variable domain, rest sourced from reference TRBV28 and TRBJ1-1, is DVKVTQSSRYLVKRTGEKVFLECVQDMDHENMFWYRQDPGLGLRLIYFSYDVKMKEKGDIPEGYSVSREKKERFSLILESASTNQTSMYLCASSLYRPHAGESFFGQGTRLTVV.

The sample holds one count of this clone. This chain uses TRBV5-5 with TRBJ1-2; 9 nucleotides line up with TRBD1. V shed 2 bases and J 4 bases; nucleotides not matched to a gene: 3. The germline gives CDR1 SGHKS, CDR2 YYEKEE (reference sequence). The CDR3 totals 14 residues. The CDR3 region has the DNA TGTGCCAGCAGCTTCGGGACAGGGTCCTATGGCTACACCTTC. Protein product: CASSFGTGSYGYTF.

About this clone: The identical CDR3 is also encoded by other nucleotide sequences in the sample. J is TRBJ1-2 and V is TRBV28; the match to TRBD1 covers 10 bases. The ends lost 3 bases at V and 2 bases at J; junction bases unmatched: 0. The germline V gene encodes CDR1 MDHEN and CDR2 SYDVKM. This CDR3 has 14 residues. The CDR3 region is CASSLGQGNYGYTF. CDR3 DNA: TGTGCCAGCAGTTTGGGACAGGGGAACTATGGCTACACCTTC.

Notes on this clone: Germline is not matched at one junction end, which may reflect a read error. The chain employs TRBV2 and TRBJ2-6; TRBD2 might be the D (5 bases). In germline, CDR1 is SNHLY, CDR2 FYNNEI. The CDR3 totals 15 residues. CDR3 nucleotides: TGTGCCAGCTGTGAGGGCCCCTCTGGGGCCAACGTCCTGACTTTC. Its protein product is CASCEGPSGANVLTF.

V gene TRBV27 combines with J gene TRBJ1-1; D not resolved. Germline V CDR1 and CDR2: MNHEY, SMNVEV (reference sequence). This CDR3 region has 15 residues. V lost 6 bases and J 1 base, leaving 15 bases between the germline ends. CDR3 sequence (DNA): TGTGCCAGCAGAGGAGCGGGGATATCGAACACTGAAGCTTTCTTT. Protein: CASRGAGISNTEAFF.